This entry features one T cell receptor (beta chain) sequence. No antigen is known for it. Base-call qualities are not available, and no considerably larger clone is one nucleotide away. The library was prepared using the immunoSEQ multiplex PCR assay. TCRdb limited this immuneACCESS table to in-frame rearrangements with V and J called. A share of clones is missing; checked studies link under half to unresolved V genes, and the rest is unexplained. This sample holds roughly 50,000 clones; about 94% were observed only once. The ten biggest clones cover 4.2% of the sample. The data belong to a study of technical replicates of blood from a few donors (dated by TCRdb to the late 2010s). The V end loses 6 bases and the J end loses 0 bases, and a stretch of 9 bases separates them. From the cysteine up to the phenylalanine, the CDR3 has a length of 14 residues. Here the CDR3 DNA is all that survives: 42 bases in frame from base 1. According to the germline V gene, CDR1 reads LGHNT and CDR2 reads FRNRAP.

The sample was PBMCs. The clonotype originates from a human donor in good health. Some clones in this sample may be carry-over from other donors' samples. This sequence uses TRBV12-5 and TRBJ1-5; TRBD1 is possibly the D segment (5 matching bases). The DNA is as follows: TGTGCTAGTGGAATACAGGTTAGCAATCAGCCCCAGCATTTT. This yields the protein CASGIQVSNQPQHF.